This TCR beta chain was identified in a study of cytomegalovirus exposure and HLA in healthy donors. Study in general: An early data release held 80 million or so unique TCRs from HLA-typed donors.

60 Vbeta and 13 Jbeta primers were used in PCR. Sequencing was performed with immunoSEQ multiplex PCR; in TCRdb, only in-frame clones are kept and a portion is missing. The table lists 200,000 to 250,000 clones, under 90% of them singletons. CDR3 length: 13 residues. Per the germline V gene, CDR1 is SGDLS and CDR2 is YYNGEE. V was trimmed by 0 bases and J by 9 bases, leaving 10 bases between them. This rearrangement joins TRBV9 to TRBJ2-1, with a possible D match to TRBD2 (5 bases). The sequencing input was PBMCs. This TCR came from a human donor in good health. The CDR3 spells CASSVVSAGEQFF. Here the CDR3 DNA reads TGTGCCAGCAGCGTAGTTAGCGCCGGTGAGCAGTTCTTC.